The next 9 T cell receptor beta chains were all read from a single sample in a study of blood T cell repertoires in COVID-19. Assay: immunoSEQ multiplex PCR; the TCRdb copy retains only in-frame clones and omits some. The repertoire holds 270,000 or so clones, with 82% as singletons. Sequencing input: peripheral blood. The receptors derive from a young woman with acute or convalescent COVID-19.

The V and J genes are TRBV28 and TRBJ1-2; 8 bases agree with TRBD1. Germline trimming cut 5 bases from V and 4 bases from J; bases unmatched to any gene: 12. Germline CDR1 and CDR2: MDHEN and SYDVKM. This CDR3 has 16 amino acids. CDR3 in amino acids: CASSARKTGALYGYTF. The CDR3 nucleotides read TGTGCCAGCAGTGCTCGGAAGACAGGGGCCCTCTATGGCTACACCTTC.

The rearrangement links TRBV6-2 or TRBV6-3 to TRBJ1-1; D might be TRBD1 (5 bases). V shed 2 bases and J shed 5 bases, with 15 bases lying between them. The CDR3 runs 15 residues. CDR1 MNHEY and CDR2 SVGEGT come from the germline V gene. The CDR3, as DNA: TGTGCCAGCAGTTACGGTGGGGGGGGAGGGACTGAAGCTTTCTTT. Its translation: CASSYGGGGGTEAFF.

The chain uses TRBV3-1 (or the pseudogene TRBV3-2) and TRBJ2-7; the D is unclear. The germline CDR1 and CDR2 sequences are LGHDT and YNNKEL (reference sequence). There are 15 residues in the CDR3. V dropped 4 bases and J dropped 0 bases, with 13 bases sitting between them. For the CDR3, the DNA is TGTGCCAGCAGCCGAACGATAGGCGGCTCCTACGAGCAGTACTTC. Translation: CASSRTIGGSYEQYF.

The CDR3 loop reads CASNKQGAPEAFF. The CDR3 nucleotides are TGTGCCAGCAACAAACAGGGGGCACCTGAAGCTTTCTTT. The chain links TRBV27 to TRBJ1-1; 9 bases are a match to TRBD1. From germline, CDR1 is MNHEY and CDR2 SMNVEV (reference sequence). The CDR3 loop spans 13 amino acids. J gave up 6 bases and V 7 bases, and 6 bases lay outside the gene matches.

J is TRBJ2-3 and V is TRBV7-2, with TRBD1 matching over 7 bases. The CDR3 totals 16 residues. Germline CDR1 SGHTA, CDR2 FQGNSA. V lost 5 bases to trimming and J lost 2 bases; unmatched junction nucleotides: 10. The chain's CDR3 is CASSPRGRMPTDTQYF. Here the CDR3 DNA reads TGTGCCAGCAGCCCGAGGGGGCGGATGCCCACAGATACGCAGTATTTT.

The chain has TRBV9 and TRBJ2-3; D remains ambiguous. Germline CDR1 is SGDLS and CDR2 is YYNGEE. Trimming cost V 0 bases and J 2 bases, with 10 bases left between them. The CDR3 extends over 15 amino acids. CDR3 amino acids: CASSVAGASTDTQYF. CDR3 DNA: TGTGCCAGCAGCGTAGCTGGAGCGTCCACAGATACGCAGTATTTT.

There are many counts of this clone. The chain carries TRBV28 and TRBJ2-1, with D unresolved. The CDR3 covers 16 residues. V lost 5 bases and J 1 base, leaving 15 bases between the germline ends. Germline V lookup: CDR1 MDHEN, CDR2 SYDVKM. The CDR3 DNA reads as TGTGCCAGCAGTGACCGCACCGGGTCTTCCTACAATGAGCAGTTCTTC. It is translated as CASSDRTGSSYNEQFF.

The CDR3 loop reads CASSQDLGLSEAFF. CDR3 bases: TGCGCCAGCAGCCAAGATCTGGGGCTTTCTGAAGCTTTCTTT. The rearrangement links TRBV4-3 to TRBJ1-1, with D perhaps TRBD1 (5 bases). Germline CDR1 and CDR2: LGHNA and YSLEER. V dropped 0 bases and J dropped 6 bases, with 11 bases sitting between them. The CDR3 runs to 14 residues.

The chain couples TRBV5-6 to TRBJ2-7; 8 bases match TRBD1. With V trimmed by 4 bases and J by 2 bases, 11 bases remained unmatched. The CDR3 length is 16 residues. Germline V gene sequence: CDR1 SGHDT, CDR2 YYEEEE. DNA for the CDR3: TGTGCCAGCAGCCCAAACCGGGACAGGTTAACCTACGAGCAGTACTTC. Its translation: CASSPNRDRLTYEQYF.